This T cell receptor beta chain originates from a study of graft-versus-host responses after intestinal transplantation (dated by TCRdb to the early 2020s). For the wider study: The transplants that recipients got were multivisceral, liver-intestinal, or isolated intestinal. A peak of at least 4% donor T cells among recipient peripheral blood mononuclear cells was the definition used for donor T cell macrochimerism. A cohort of 24 intestinal transplant recipients, including one retransplant, was enrolled, and 3 patients lacking pretransplant specimens were excluded. After intestinal transplantation, graft-versus-host and host-versus-graft alloreactive T cell clones were followed in the graft, circulation and bone marrow using bulk TCR-beta CDR3 sequencing. Instead of going to the commercial service, samples from a few later patients were sequenced in-house on an Illumina MiSeq and processed with MiXCR. Alloreactive clones were identified by sequencing pre-transplant mixed lymphocyte reaction products and comparing these products with unstimulated pre-transplant donor and recipient T cells. All recipients received anti-thymocyte globulin induction followed by maintenance tacrolimus and steroids for roughly 3 years. Findings and caveats that apply to the study as a whole: Patients with donor T cell macrochimerism had high GvH to HvG T cell clonal ratios in their allografts. Conclusions were limited by the relatively low number and heterogeneity of intestinal transplant patients. Early after transplant, declines in HvG clones were associated with peak levels of circulating GvH clones. GvH clones turned up in recipient bone marrow, with some appearing earlier in ileal mucosa or blood, a pattern consistent with an intestinal mucosal origin.

Sequences LNHDA (CDR1) and SQIVND (CDR2) are obtained from the germline V gene (reference sequence). V lost 1 base and J lost 5 bases; the stretch between them is 8 bases long. Counted from cysteine to phenylalanine, this CDR3 has 14 amino acids. Of the read, only the CDR3 DNA is kept; its 42 bases are in frame from base 1. Preparation of the library involved the immunoSEQ multiplex PCR assay. In most patients, genomic DNA was isolated using the Qiagen DNeasy Blood and Tissue Kit and sent frozen to Adaptive Biotechnologies for TCR sequencing. Adaptive Biotechnologies carried out high-throughput TCR-beta CDR3 sequencing of genomic DNA for most patients. The original methods were these. TCR sequencing data were retrieved from Adaptive's ImmunoSEQ software for about 17 patients, whereas three other patients were processed with MiXCR and VDJtools. CD4 versus CD8 sorting errors were corrected by removing sequences found in both subsets at a frequency ratio below 5:1. Because the origin of CDR3 nucleotide sequences shared between donor and recipient could not be assigned, those sequences were removed. Alloreactive clones required at least 2-fold expansion over unstimulated cells and minimum CFSE-low frequency of 0.002% (template counts) or 0.001% (read counts). Mappable clones were those detected in sequenced pre-transplant spleen, lymph node, or MLR CFSE-low populations of the donor or recipient. The cumulative frequency of alloreactive clones was calculated as a percentage of all sequences, weighted by copy number. Here the immuneACCESS table is served through TCRdb, limited to in-frame sequences with V and J called. Missing clones are a known gap in these copies; in checked studies unresolved V genes cover under half, and the rest lacks a known reason. V and J calls and clone size come straight from that table; D and trimming were deduced from the DNA. Across this sample there are under 100,000 clones, with 85% to 95% seen only once. Of the sample, approximately 1.1% falls within the top ten clones.

To note about this clone: What this receptor recognizes is not known. The sample holds no much larger clone one base away, and base qualities are not on file.

The sample's time point label, decoded: cells obtained before transplantation from donor or recipient. CD3+CD4+ and CD3+CD8+ populations were FACS-sorted from unstimulated pre-transplant donor and recipient cells taken from spleen or lymph nodes. Here the sequenced sample was unstimulated CD8+ T cells sorted from spleen or lymph node cells, taken before transplant. This sequence originates from a human donor who was the organ donor for an intestinal transplant. In this chain, TRBV19 is recombined with TRBJ2-2; the D gene lacks a confident call. The CDR3 loop reads CASSIAYGTGELFF. Here is the DNA: TGTGCCAGTAGTATAGCTTACGGGACCGGGGAGCTGTTTTTT.